One sample yielded the 23 T cell receptor beta chains listed below, sequenced in a study of molecular identifiers for immune sequencing clone quantification. MiXCR was run by TCRdb on the PCR reads, yielding one entry per CDR3 protein. The sample contains about 640,000 distinct CDR3 sequences, just under 20% of which appear only once. Sequencing was done on a sample of naive CD8+ T cells from blood, with Jurkat cell RNA spiked in. As to subset: FACS-sorted CD8+CD4-CCR7+CD45RA+ naive T cells. The source is a human donor in good health. Some libraries in this study had Jurkat cell RNA spiked in.

This sequence joins TRBV11-3 and TRBJ2-3; 10 bases map to TRBD2. With V trimmed by 3 bases and J by 3 bases, 6 bases remained unmatched. Germline V lookup: CDR1 SGHNT, CDR2 YENEEA. This CDR3 spans 16 amino acids. In DNA form, the CDR3 reads TGTGCCAGCAGCTTCAGCGGGGGGGCAGTTACAGATACGCAGTATTTT. Translation: CASSFSGGAVTDTQYF.

This clonotype was seen a handful of times. This chain uses TRBV5-4 with TRBJ1-3, with 7 bases fitting TRBD1. The CDR3 is made up of 15 amino acids. V was clipped by 4 bases and J by 4 bases; unmatched bases: 8. Per germline, CDR1 SGHNT and CDR2 YYREEE (reference sequence). The DNA for the CDR3 is TGTGCCAGCAGCCTCCGAGGGGGCGCAGGAAACACCATATATTTT. It is translated as CASSLRGGAGNTIYF. The full variable domain, with the rest looked up from reference TRBV5-4 and TRBJ1-3, is ETGVTQSPTHLIKTRGQQVTLRCSSQSGHNTVSWYQQALGQGPQFIFQYYREEENGRGNFPPRFSGLQFPNYSSELNVNALELDDSALYLCASSLRGGAGNTIYFGEGSWLTVV.

This clonotype was seen repeatedly, ten times or more. The V call is TRBV5-1, the J call TRBJ2-7, with D hard to call. The CDR3 is made up of 11 amino acids. Germline V lookup: CDR1 SGHRS, CDR2 YFSETQ. Between the trimmed V and J ends, which lost 3 bases and 8 bases, there was a span of 9 bases. The CDR3, as DNA: TGCGCCAGCAGCTCCCTAGGAAAGCAGTACTTC. Translation gives CASSSLGKQYF.

This clonotype showed up many times. The rearrangement links TRBV6-2 or TRBV6-3 to TRBJ2-2; D not certain. The germline CDR1 and CDR2 sequences are MNHEY and SVGEGT. V lost 2 bases and J lost 10, with 17 bases in between. This CDR3 region has 15 residues. The CDR3 DNA reads as TGTGCCAGCAGTTACAGTATCGGCCTTTTGGAGGAGCTGTTTTTT. Amino acids: CASSYSIGLLEELFF.

Comment on this clonotype: The junction and the germline gene differ at one end; a read error may be behind it. The CDR3 reads CASSSAEGRRTGGYTF. CDR3 DNA: TGTGCCAGCAGCTCAGCCGAAGGACGGCGAACAGGGGGCTACACCTTC. The V and J genes are TRBV5-3 and TRBJ1-2; a possible D gene is TRBD1 (6 bases). TRBV5-3 is treated as an ORF (open reading frame) with a function not yet certain. This CDR3 is 16 amino acids long.

The genes are TRBV6-2 or TRBV6-3 and TRBJ1-1; 8 bases are a match to TRBD1. The germline V gene encodes CDR1 MNHEY and CDR2 SVGEGT. The trim removed 6 bases at V and 5 bases at J, leaving 8 bases unmatched. There are 14 residues in the CDR3. The chain's CDR3 is CASRLDRGPTEAFF. In DNA form, the CDR3 reads TGTGCCAGCAGACTCGACAGGGGACCTACTGAAGCTTTCTTT.

This clonotype came up many times. The chain couples TRBV9 to TRBJ1-1; tentative D call: TRBD1 (5 bases). V was pared by 6 bases and J by 1 base, with 10 bases between. Germline V gene data show CDR1 as SGDLS and CDR2 as YYNGEE. The CDR3 spans 13 residues. In DNA form, the CDR3 reads TGTGCCAGCACTGCAGGGCCGAACACTGAAGCTTTCTTT. The encoded protein is CASTAGPNTEAFF.

As concerns this clonotype: Possible read error: a much larger clone is one base away. The rearrangement joins TRBV6-5 to TRBJ2-2; D is perhaps TRBD2 (6 bases). The CDR3 contains 19 residues. CDR1 MNHEY and CDR2 SVGAGI come from the germline V gene. The CDR3, as DNA: TGTGCCAGCAGTTACTCGTGGGGGGACCCTGGGGGGAACACCGTGGAGCTGTTTTTT. This translates into CASSYSWGDPGGNTVELFF.

This clonotype is a singleton in its sample. Sequence at one end of the junction differs from germline and may be a read error. The chain is built from TRBV6-5 and TRBJ2-7; 7 nucleotides line up with TRBD1. The germline V gene has CDR1 MNHEY and CDR2 SVGAGI. The CDR3 consists of 16 residues. This CDR3 reads CASSYERTGRSYEQCF. The CDR3 DNA reads TGTGCCAGCAGCTACGAACGGACAGGTCGTTCCTACGAGCAGTGCTTC.

This clonotype was seen a handful of times. The J gene is TRBJ2-5, the V gene TRBV7-9, with TRBD2 matching 9 bases. The V gene's germline CDR1 is SEHNR and CDR2 FQNEAQ (reference sequence). The CDR3 spans 16 residues. Unmatched junction bases numbered 9, after V lost 2 bases and J lost 5 bases. The CDR3 is CASSLFGGRADETQYF. CDR3 nucleotides: TGTGCCAGCAGCTTATTTGGCGGGAGGGCCGACGAGACCCAGTACTTC.

The chain uses TRBV19 and TRBJ2-7; the D gene is possibly TRBD1 (5 bases). CDR1 and CDR2 from the germline V gene are LNHDA and SQIVND (reference sequence). The CDR3 length is 12 residues. Trimming shortened V by 8 bases and J by 2 bases, and 10 bases separated the two germline ends. CDR3 amino acids: CASATATYEQYF. The CDR3 region has the DNA TGTGCCAGTGCGACAGCCACCTACGAGCAGTACTTC.

Ten or more counts support this clonotype. This chain connects TRBV6-2 or TRBV6-3 to TRBJ2-2; TRBD1 or TRBD2 may be the D gene (5 bases each). V lost 3 bases and J 6 bases, leaving 11 bases between the germline ends. Germline values: CDR1 MNHEY, CDR2 SVGEGT. CDR3 size: 14 residues. The CDR3 spells CASSYLGTPGELFF. Here the CDR3 DNA reads TGTGCCAGCAGTTATTTGGGGACGCCCGGGGAGCTGTTTTTT.

V is TRBV4-2 and J is TRBJ1-1; possibly TRBD1 for D (5 bases). The CDR3 consists of 15 residues. Germline V CDR1 and CDR2: LGHNA, YNFKEQ. V was shortened by 1 base and J by 6 bases, with 15 bases between the two germline ends. The CDR3 sequence: CASSQARDALAEAFF. CDR3 sequence (DNA): TGTGCCAGCAGCCAAGCCCGGGACGCACTAGCTGAAGCTTTCTTT.

This clonotype has at least ten counts. This chain joins TRBV12-3 or TRBV12-4 and TRBJ2-3, with 11 nucleotides matching TRBD2. There are 16 residues in the CDR3. The V segment lost 4 bases and the J segment 2 bases; nucleotides outside the gene matches: 5. The CDR3 DNA is TGTGCCAGCAGTTCCGGACTAGCGGGTTACACAGATACGCAGTATTTT. Translated, it gives CASSSGLAGYTDTQYF.

This clonotype occurred many times. The chain is built from TRBV6-6 and TRBJ2-3; no definite D call. The length of the CDR3 is 16 residues. Germline loops: CDR1 MNHNY, CDR2 SVGAGI (reference sequence). V lost 0 bases to trimming and J lost 4 bases, with 14 bases between them. The CDR3 DNA sequence: TGTGCCAGCAGTTACTCAATACTCCCCACGGCAGATACGCAGTATTTT. It specifies CASSYSILPTADTQYF.

On this clonotype itself: This may arise from a read error, as a much more abundant clone is one base away. This chain links TRBV7-9 with TRBJ2-2; D is unclear. Germline CDR1 is SEHNR and CDR2 is FQNEAQ (reference sequence). CDR3 length equals 14 residues. The CDR3 protein is CANSSPQASGELFF. The CDR3 nucleotides read TGTGCCAACAGCTCCCCTCAGGCCTCTGGGGAGCTGTTTTTT.

The table lists this clonotype with many counts. This chain uses TRBV20-1 with TRBJ2-7, with D maybe TRBD1 (6 bases). The CDR3 runs to 15 residues. Germline CDR1 and CDR2: DFQATT and SNEGSKA (reference sequence). V was shortened by 5 bases and J by 3 bases, with 20 bases between the two germline ends. The DNA for the CDR3 is TGCAGTGCTCAGTCGAACCCGACAGGAATCTACGAGCAGTACTTC. The encoded protein is CSAQSNPTGIYEQYF.

The V and J genes are TRBV10-3 and TRBJ2-2, with D perhaps being TRBD1 or TRBD2 (6 bases each). Between the trimmed V and J ends, which lost 6 bases and 2 bases, there was a span of 13 bases. The CDR3 is 15 amino acids. Per the germline V gene, CDR1 is ENHRY and CDR2 is SYGVKD. The chain's CDR3 is CAISPGGVNTGELFF. The CDR3, as DNA: TGTGCCATCAGCCCCGGGGGCGTCAACACCGGGGAGCTGTTTTTT.

About this clonotype itself: It is likely a read error, because the conserved phenylalanine at the end of the CDR3 is missing. This chain joins TRBV12-3 or TRBV12-4 and TRBJ2-1, with TRBD1 identical over 8 bases. V lost 4 bases and J lost 5; bases outside the gene matches: 7. This CDR3 comprises 15 residues. The CDR3 protein is CASSSSGTGDNEQFL. The CDR3 DNA is TGTGCCAGCAGTTCATCCGGGACAGGAGACAATGAGCAGTTCCTC.

A note on this clonotype: A single base separates this from a much larger clone, so it may be a read error. The chain uses TRBV27 and TRBJ1-1, with D unclear. Germline CDR1 and CDR2: MNHEY and SMNVEV (reference sequence). V was pared by 3 bases and J by 4 bases, with 9 bases between. This CDR3 has 13 amino acids. The DNA of the CDR3 is TGTGCCAGCAGTTTGACCAGTTGCACTGAAGCTTTCTTT. Residues: CASSLTSCTEAFF.

For this clonotype: A much more abundant neighbour one base away suggests this may be a read error. V gene TRBV4-2 combines with J gene TRBJ1-1; D gene ambiguous. This CDR3 is 13 amino acids long. CDR1 LGHNA and CDR2 YNFKEQ come from the germline V gene. The CDR3 loop is CACSPYKNTEAFF. DNA of the CDR3: TGTGCCTGCAGCCCCTACAAGAACACTGAAGCTTTCTTT.

The chain has TRBV19 and TRBJ2-2; weak D call: TRBD2 (5 bases). The CDR3 totals 15 residues. CDR1 and CDR2 (germline): LNHDA, SQIVND (reference sequence). V was trimmed by 6 bases and J by 5 bases, leaving 16 bases between them. The CDR3 region has the DNA TGTGCCAGTAGCATTATGTCTGGCGGGACCGGGGAGCTGTTTTTT. This sequence encodes CASSIMSGGTGELFF.

Only a few counts were recorded for this clonotype. With a much larger clone just one base away, this may be a read error. Likely a read error: the CDR3 ends without its conserved phenylalanine or tryptophan. This chain connects TRBV7-3 to TRBJ2-3, with D possibly being TRBD2 (5 bases). The CDR3 sequence is 14 residues long. The V end lost 2 bases, the J end lost 6 bases, and 12 bases lay between the germline ends. Germline lookup yields CDR1 SGHTA and CDR2 FQGTGA. As DNA, the CDR3 is TGTGCCAGCAGCTTAGTACGGGATCGGGATACGCAGTATTCT. This translates into CASSLVRDRDTQYS.